This entry lists 5 T cell receptor beta chains sequenced from one sample in a study of regulatory T cells in long-lasting Graves disease. Researchers made TCR beta libraries by using iRepertoire HTBI primers and running Arm-PCR on CDR3 regions. TCRdb reprocessed the multiplex PCR reads with MiXCR, giving one entry per CDR3 protein. This sample has roughly 350,000 distinct CDR3 sequences, with around 16% found just once. Noted time point: newly diagnosed GD, antithyroid drugs for less than 3 months. PBMC RNA was the source of the TCR library. These data also featured in a second study, about T cells in Graves' hyperthyroidism and ophthalmopathy.

The source was peripheral blood mononuclear cells (PBMCs), collected at new diagnosis, from a patient treated with antithyroid drugs. The origin of the receptors is a woman aged 18-30 years with Graves disease.

The chain is built from TRBV30 and TRBJ1-6, with 7 bases aligning to TRBD1. This CDR3 contains 14 residues. Trimming removed 6 bases from V and 4 bases from J; junction bases left unmatched: 6. Germline-derived CDR1 and CDR2 are GTSNPN and SVGIG (reference sequence). CDR3 nucleotide sequence: TGTGCCTGCTGGACAGGCGCTTATAATTCACCCCTCCACTTT. It is translated as CACWTGAYNSPLHF.

This clonotype was seen repeatedly, ten times or more. The J gene is TRBJ2-7, the V gene TRBV2, with TRBD1 as a possible D gene (7 bases). This CDR3 has 16 residues. Trimming cost V 1 base and J 3 bases, with 16 bases left between them. The germline CDR1 and CDR2 sequences are SNHLY and FYNNEI. CDR3 nucleotide sequence: TGTGCCAGCAGTGAAGGTCCGGCAGGGGGACTCTACGAGCAGTACTTC. It specifies CASSEGPAGGLYEQYF.

This clonotype came up many times. The chain couples TRBV3-1 to TRBJ1-6; D might be TRBD1 (5 bases). With 5 bases removed from V and 7 bases from J, the gap between germline ends came to 15 bases. The CDR3 consists of 15 residues. The V gene's germline CDR1 is LGHDT and CDR2 YNNKEL (reference sequence). The CDR3 sequence is CASSFSGTPNSPLHF. The CDR3, as DNA: TGTGCCAGCAGCTTCTCCGGGACGCCAAATTCACCCCTCCACTTT.

This clonotype was seen repeatedly, ten times or more. This chain connects TRBV28 to TRBJ2-3, with D possibly called TRBD1 or TRBD2 (6 bases each). The germline CDR1 and CDR2 sequences are MDHEN and SYDVKM. V lost 10 bases to trimming and J lost 5 bases, with 19 bases between them. The CDR3 covers 14 residues. The CDR3 loop is CATQVGGPLDTQYF. The CDR3 DNA follows: TGTGCCACCCAGGTTGGGGGGCCATTAGATACGCAGTATTTT. Full variable domain (remainder filled in from reference TRBV28 and TRBJ2-3): DVKVTQSSRYLVKRTGEKVFLECVQDMDHENMFWYRQDPGLGLRLIYFSYDVKMKEKGDIPEGYSVSREKKERFSLILESASTNQTSMYLCATQVGGPLDTQYFGPGTRLTVL.

This clonotype was counted at least ten times. This rearrangement joins TRBV18 to TRBJ1-1; D is undetermined. V lost 2 bases and J 5 bases, leaving 18 bases between the germline ends. CDR1 and CDR2 from the germline V gene are KGHSH and LQKENI. CDR3 length: 16 amino acids. CDR3 DNA sequence: TGTGCCAGCTCACCAGCAACTACCATTGATGGGACTGAAGCTTTCTTT. This sequence encodes CASSPATTIDGTEAFF.